Shown below are 26 T cell receptor beta chains from a single sample sequenced in a study of OX40 agonist ivuxolimab in advanced cancers. Library creation used the immunoSEQ multiplex PCR assay. Here the immuneACCESS table is served through TCRdb, limited to in-frame sequences with V and J called. Missing clones are a known gap in these copies; in checked studies unresolved V genes cover under half, and the rest lacks a known reason. The sample table contains 70,000 to 85,000 clones; only one count was recorded for 70% to 90% of them. The ten largest clones take up 0.99% of the sample. Sequenced here: CD4+ or CD8+ T cells sorted from blood, sampled in a trial of the OX40 agonist ivuxolimab. The source is an adult with an advanced solid tumor such as melanoma, head and neck, liver or kidney cancer.

The chain links TRBV18 to TRBJ2-7; 8 nucleotides align to TRBD1. Germline CDR1 KGHSH, CDR2 LQKENI. This CDR3 is 16 amino acids long. V gave up 0 bases and J gave up 7 bases; unmatched junction bases: 11. The CDR3 sequence is CASSPPTAGGNGEQYF. The CDR3 DNA reads TGTGCCAGCTCACCACCAACGGCAGGGGGCAATGGGGAGCAGTACTTC.

The rearrangement joins TRBV4-1 to TRBJ2-2, with 7 positions matching TRBD2. The germline V gene encodes CDR1 MGHRA and CDR2 YSYEKL. The CDR3 is made up of 20 amino acids. Trimming cost V 1 base and J 1 base; bases outside gene matches: 15. Here the CDR3 reads CASSQVVGTREPMNTGELFF. The CDR3 DNA sequence: TGCGCCAGCAGCCAAGTGGTTGGGACGCGGGAGCCGATGAACACCGGGGAGCTGTTTTTT.

This rearrangement joins TRBV4-1 to TRBJ2-5; D may be TRBD2 (7 bases). The tail of the sequence fits TRBJ2-7 better, so the J call may be wrong. This CDR3 spans 16 amino acids. Germline V CDR1 and CDR2: MGHRA, YSYEKL. CDR3 sequence: CASSQDGRGYSYEQYF. Here the CDR3 DNA reads TGCGCCAGCAGCCAAGATGGGAGGGGGTACTCCTACGAGCAGTACTTC.

The chain combines TRBV5-1 with TRBJ1-2, with a possible D match to TRBD1 (5 bases). There are 12 residues in the CDR3. V was pared by 0 bases and J by 8 bases, with 8 bases between. CDR1 is SGHRS and CDR2 is YFSETQ in the germline V gene. CDR3 loop: CASSLARVGYTF. The CDR3 region has the DNA TGCGCCAGCAGCTTGGCCAGGGTCGGCTACACCTTC.

The V gene is TRBV7-2, the J gene TRBJ1-2; no clear D gene. Germline V gives CDR1 SGHTA, CDR2 FQGNSA. The CDR3 spans 15 residues. The V and J ends lost 7 bases and 0 bases respectively, with 15 bases between them. The CDR3 protein is CASTDRGSPNYGYTF. The CDR3 nucleotides are TGTGCCAGCACTGATAGAGGCAGCCCTAACTATGGCTACACCTTC.

This clone appeared a few times. The chain carries TRBV6-4 and TRBJ2-3; D not certain. The CDR3 totals 14 residues. From germline, CDR1 is MRHNA and CDR2 SNTAGT. V shed 3 bases and J shed 2 bases, with 9 bases lying between them. CDR3 nucleotides: TGTGCCAGCAGTGATCGACCTGACACAGATACGCAGTATTTT. It encodes CASSDRPDTDTQYF.

The V and J genes are TRBV18 and TRBJ2-7, with TRBD2 identical over 7 bases. Germline V gene data show CDR1 as KGHSH and CDR2 as LQKENI. The CDR3 runs 14 residues. The V and J ends lost 3 bases and 3 bases, in that order; junction bases with no gene match: 5. Written as DNA, the CDR3 is TGTGCCAGCTCACCTGGGGGGGTTAACTACGAGCAGTACTTC. This sequence encodes CASSPGGVNYEQYF. Full variable domain (missing parts from reference TRBV18 and TRBJ2-7): NAGVMQNPRHLVRRRGQEARLRCSPMKGHSHVYWYRQLPEEGLKFMVYLQKENIIDESGMPKERFSAEFPKEGPSILRIQQVVRGDSAAYFCASSPGGVNYEQYFGPGTRLTVT.

V usage is TRBV27 and J usage is TRBJ2-1, with D unclear. This CDR3 has 12 residues. Per the germline V gene, CDR1 is MNHEY and CDR2 is SMNVEV (reference sequence). V shed 3 bases and J shed 5 bases, with 5 bases lying between them. CDR3 region: CASSFSHNEQFF. CDR3 in DNA: TGTGCCAGCAGTTTTAGCCACAATGAGCAGTTCTTC.

This chain connects TRBV11-3 to TRBJ2-3, with a possible D match to TRBD1 (7 bases). Trimming stripped 6 bases from V and 0 bases from J, with 10 bases between. CDR1 and CDR2 (germline): SGHNT, YENEEA. CDR3 length: 14 amino acids. The CDR3 region is CASSQGGSTDTQYF. CDR3 sequence (DNA): TGTGCCAGCAGTCAGGGGGGCAGCACAGATACGCAGTATTTT. Variable domain in full (rest from reference TRBV11-3 and TRBJ2-3): EAGVVQSPRYKIIEKKQPVAFWCNPISGHNTLYWYLQNLGQGPELLIRYENEEAVDDSQLPKDRFSAERLKGVDSTLKIQPAELGDSAVYLCASSQGGSTDTQYFGPGTRLTVL.

V and J are TRBV6-5 and TRBJ2-7; maybe TRBD1 (5 bases). Per the germline V gene, CDR1 is MNHEY and CDR2 is SVGAGI. There are 12 residues in the CDR3. V was trimmed by 3 bases and J by 4 bases, leaving 7 bases between them. The CDR3 region is CASSYQGYEQYF. CDR3 sequence (DNA): TGTGCCAGCAGTTATCAGGGTTACGAGCAGTACTTC.

The V and J genes are TRBV27 and TRBJ2-1; either TRBD1 or TRBD2 may supply D (5 bases each). The V gene lost 9 bases and the J gene lost 9 bases, with 21 bases spanning the gap. Per germline, CDR1 MNHEY and CDR2 SMNVEV (reference sequence). The CDR3 runs to 14 residues. The CDR3 bases are TGTGCCAGTTCGGGACCGCTTTCCGGCGGTGAGCAGTTCTTC. Translated: CASSGPLSGGEQFF.

The chain couples TRBV7-2 to TRBJ1-3, with D uncertain. Germline CDR1 SGHTA, CDR2 FQGNSA. The CDR3 totals 16 residues. Trimming stripped 2 bases from V and 0 bases from J, with 11 bases between. Here the CDR3 reads CASSLLILGSGNTIYF. Here the CDR3 DNA reads TGTGCCAGCAGCTTATTAATCCTAGGCTCTGGAAACACCATATATTTT.

V gene TRBV14 combines with J gene TRBJ2-1, with 12 bases aligning to TRBD1. Per the germline V gene, CDR1 is SGHDN and CDR2 is FVKESK. V lost 3 bases, J lost 5 bases, and 8 bases stayed unmatched. CDR3 length equals 17 residues. Here the CDR3 DNA reads TGTGCCAGCAGCCATTCCCCGGGACAGGGGGCACACAATGAGCAGTTCTTC. Amino acid sequence: CASSHSPGQGAHNEQFF.

The rearrangement joins TRBV5-1 to TRBJ2-3, with 14 nucleotides matching TRBD2. The CDR3 is made up of 16 amino acids. V was pared by 3 bases and J by 2 bases, with 2 bases of the junction left unmatched. CDR1 and CDR2 from the germline V gene are SGHRS and YFSETQ. CDR3 nucleotide sequence: TGCGCCAGCAGCTGGGGACTAGCGGGGGACACAGATACGCAGTATTTT. This sequence encodes CASSWGLAGDTDTQYF.

The table lists this clone with a few counts. This chain connects TRBV6-5 to TRBJ1-5; 8 bases are a match to TRBD1. With 6 bases clipped from V and 3 bases from J, the junction kept 7 bases outside the gene matches. Germline CDR1 MNHEY, CDR2 SVGAGI. The CDR3 contains 15 residues. Here the CDR3 reads CASSRGTGFNQPQHF. The CDR3 bases are TGTGCCAGCAGCCGAGGGACAGGTTTCAATCAGCCCCAGCATTTT.

This chain joins TRBV11-2 and TRBJ2-5; 13 nucleotides align to TRBD2. The CDR3 contains 17 residues. The ends lost 5 bases at V and 4 bases at J; junction bases unmatched: 10. The germline V gene has CDR1 SGHAT and CDR2 FQNNGV. The DNA for the CDR3 is TGTGCCAGCAGCCCCACTCGGACTAGCGGGGGACGAGAGACCCAGTACTTC. Translation: CASSPTRTSGGRETQYF.

This chain connects TRBV18 to TRBJ1-2; D is perhaps TRBD1 (5 bases). The CDR3 totals 15 residues. The germline V and J ends were trimmed by 3 bases and 4 bases, with 15 bases remaining between them. Germline loops: CDR1 KGHSH, CDR2 LQKENI. CDR3 sequence (DNA): TGTGCCAGCTCACCCGGAACTGGGACCCTCTATGGCTACACCTTC. It codes for CASSPGTGTLYGYTF.

The rearrangement joins TRBV10-3 to TRBJ1-5; TRBD1 matches at 10 bases. The CDR3 consists of 15 residues. Germline CDR1 ENHRY, CDR2 SYGVKD. Losses at the gene ends were 1 base for V and 6 bases for J; bases not matched to a gene: 3. Written as DNA, the CDR3 is TGTGCCATCAGTGAGTGGGGACAGGGGAGTCAGCCCCAGCATTTT. Translated, it gives CAISEWGQGSQPQHF.

The rearrangement joins TRBV5-5 to TRBJ2-3, with TRBD2 as a possible D gene (5 bases). The CDR3 loop spans 15 amino acids. V shed 6 bases and J shed 0 bases, with 14 bases lying between them. Germline-derived CDR1 and CDR2 are SGHKS and YYEKEE (reference sequence). CDR3 loop: CASMASPSSTDTQYF. CDR3 DNA sequence: TGTGCCAGCATGGCTAGCCCCTCTAGCACAGATACGCAGTATTTT.

This clone has only one observation. CDR3 nucleotides: TGTGCCAGCAGCCCTCGCGGAGCGGGAGGCAGAGATACGCAGTATTTT. Its translation: CASSPRGAGGRDTQYF. The rearrangement links TRBV7-2 to TRBJ2-3, with 9 positions matching TRBD2. The junction had 11 bases not matched to a gene; V was cut back by 5 bases and J by 5 bases. This CDR3 contains 16 residues. Germline CDR1 is SGHTA and CDR2 is FQGNSA.

The chain combines TRBV5-5 with TRBJ2-7; TRBD2 agrees at 9 bases. This CDR3 has 15 amino acids. V dropped 0 bases and J dropped 5; count of bases not matched to a gene: 6. Germline V CDR1 and CDR2: SGHKS, YYEKEE (reference sequence). The CDR3 protein is CASSLVSGSFDEQYF. The CDR3 coding sequence is TGTGCCAGCAGCTTGGTTAGCGGGAGCTTCGACGAGCAGTACTTC.

The rearrangement links TRBV7-8 to TRBJ2-1, with D unresolved. The CDR3 loop spans 12 amino acids. Trimming removed 5 bases from V and 7 bases from J, with 9 bases in between. Germline V gene data show CDR1 as SGHVS and CDR2 as FQNEAQ. The CDR3 loop is CASSPQQNEQFF. DNA of the CDR3: TGTGCCAGCAGCCCGCAGCAAAATGAGCAGTTCTTC.

The chain carries TRBV19 and TRBJ2-4, with 9 nucleotides matching TRBD1. Per germline, CDR1 LNHDA and CDR2 SQIVND (reference sequence). V gave up 9 bases and J gave up 2 bases; unmatched junction bases: 11. The CDR3 loop spans 16 amino acids. This chain's CDR3 is CARNYRGRLSKNIQYF. The DNA for the CDR3 is TGTGCCAGAAACTACAGGGGGCGCTTATCCAAAAACATTCAGTACTTC.

The chain carries TRBV29-1 and TRBJ1-1; no definite D call. Trimming left V 5 bases short and J 0 bases short, with 16 bases between. Germline values: CDR1 SQVTM, CDR2 ANQGSEA. This CDR3 is built from 15 residues. The CDR3 sequence is CSVFFRQAMNTEAFF. CDR3 in DNA: TGCAGCGTTTTTTTCCGGCAGGCAATGAACACTGAAGCTTTCTTT. Full variable domain (remainder filled in from reference TRBV29-1 and TRBJ1-1): SAVISQKPSRDICQRGTSLTIQCQVDSQVTMMFWYRQQPGQSLTLIATANQGSEATYESGFVIDKFPISRPNLTFSTLTVSNMSPEDSSIYLCSVFFRQAMNTEAFFGQGTRLTVV.

The CDR3 loop reads CASSAWGLAGPDTQYF. CDR3 DNA sequence: TGTGCCAGCAGTGCCTGGGGGTTAGCGGGGCCGGATACGCAGTATTTT. The J gene is TRBJ2-3, the V gene TRBV6-1; TRBD2 matches 8 bases. V dropped 4 bases and J dropped 6; count of bases not matched to a gene: 12. Germline V gene sequence: CDR1 MNHNS, CDR2 SASEGT. The CDR3 is 16 amino acids.

This chain joins TRBV21-1 and TRBJ1-2; the table's D call, TRBD1, was not checked against the DNA. TRBV21-1 is a pseudogene segment. The length of the CDR3 is 14 residues. CDR3 sequence reads: CASSLRTGTDGYTF. The DNA of the CDR3 is TGTGCCAGCAGCCTAAGGACAGGGACGGATGGCTACACCTTC.